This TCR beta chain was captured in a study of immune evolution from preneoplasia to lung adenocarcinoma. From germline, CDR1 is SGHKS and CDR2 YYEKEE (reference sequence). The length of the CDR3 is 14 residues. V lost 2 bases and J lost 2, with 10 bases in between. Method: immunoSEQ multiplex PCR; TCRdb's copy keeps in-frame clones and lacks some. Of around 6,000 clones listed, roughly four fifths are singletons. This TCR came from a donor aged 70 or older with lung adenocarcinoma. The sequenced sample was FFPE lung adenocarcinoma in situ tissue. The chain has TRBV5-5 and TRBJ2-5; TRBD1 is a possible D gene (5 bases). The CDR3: CASSLDGAQETQYF. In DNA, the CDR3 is TGTGCCAGCAGCTTAGATGGGGCACAAGAGACCCAGTACTTC.